The 21 T cell receptor beta chains in this list originate from one sample, sequenced in a study of T cell repertoires in cytomegalovirus infection. TCRdb reanalysed the reads using MiXCR and keeps one entry per CDR3 protein. In the table there are approximately 24,000 distinct CDR3 sequences, approximately 24% of which are singletons. Which antigens these TCRs recognize remains unknown. The sample was CD8+ T cells from cultured PBMCs, taken from culture after CMV antigen stimulation. The receptors shown here come from a human donor in good health (CMV status not recorded). Some clones in this sample may be carry-over from other donors' samples.

This clonotype was counted only a few times. This chain connects TRBV6-2 or TRBV6-3 to TRBJ2-5; TRBD2 aligns across 10 bases. CDR3 length: 16 residues. Germline CDR1 reads MNHEY; CDR2 reads SVGEGT. The junction had 11 bases not matched to a gene; V was cut back by 8 bases and J by 2 bases. The DNA of the CDR3 is TGTGCCAGCCTCACCCATAGCGGGGGGCGGCAAGAGACCCAGTACTTC. Translated, it gives CASLTHSGGRQETQYF.

This rearrangement joins TRBV20-1 to TRBJ1-5; 7 nucleotides align to TRBD1. With 6 bases clipped from V and 0 bases from J, the junction kept 8 bases outside the gene matches. This CDR3 contains 15 residues. Per the germline V gene, CDR1 is DFQATT and CDR2 is SNEGSKA (reference sequence). This CDR3 reads CSAAGTEYSNQPQHF. CDR3 DNA sequence: TGCAGTGCCGCCGGGACAGAGTATAGCAATCAGCCCCAGCATTTT.

This chain connects TRBV27 to TRBJ2-7; possible D gene TRBD2, 6 bases. This CDR3 spans 16 amino acids. V dropped 5 bases and J dropped 2 bases, with 19 bases sitting between them. In germline, CDR1 is MNHEY, CDR2 SMNVEV (reference sequence). CDR3 sequence: CASSISGYQEAYEQYF. DNA for the CDR3: TGTGCCAGCAGTATTAGCGGTTATCAAGAGGCCTACGAGCAGTACTTC.

This clonotype came up once. Written as DNA, the CDR3 is TGTGCCAGCTCACCACCACTCGAAGGGACAGATACGCAGTATTTT. It codes for CASSPPLEGTDTQYF. V and J are TRBV18 and TRBJ2-3; D uncertain. The germline V gene encodes CDR1 KGHSH and CDR2 LQKENI. The V and J ends lost 0 bases and 3 bases respectively, with 10 bases between them. This CDR3 contains 15 residues.

This clonotype came up a few times. The CDR3 sequence is CASSLAGYSNQPQHF. As DNA, the CDR3 is TGTGCCAGCAGCTTGGCGGGCTATAGCAATCAGCCCCAGCATTTT. The genes are TRBV5-8 and TRBJ1-5, with D uncertain. V was clipped by 0 bases and J by 0 bases, with 7 bases between them. The V gene's germline CDR1 is SGHTS and CDR2 YDEGEE. The CDR3 consists of 15 residues.

This clonotype was recorded at least ten times. This chain joins TRBV6-5 and TRBJ1-2; unclear D gene. CDR3 length: 15 amino acids. Trimming shortened V by 7 bases and J by 4 bases, and 19 bases separated the two germline ends. Germline V gene data show CDR1 as MNHEY and CDR2 as SVGAGI. The CDR3 protein is CASTHTKTAAYGYTF. In nucleotides, the CDR3 is TGTGCCAGCACCCATACGAAAACTGCGGCCTATGGCTACACCTTC.

This clonotype was seen many times. The V gene is TRBV15, the J gene TRBJ2-5; TRBD2 is a possible D gene (5 bases). Trimming stripped 1 base from V and 5 bases from J, with 8 bases between. Germline values: CDR1 LNHNV, CDR2 YYDKDF (reference sequence). CDR3 length: 13 amino acids. The CDR3 DNA reads TGTGCCACCAGCAGAGTCCTAGCCGAGACCCAGTACTTC. Encoded protein: CATSRVLAETQYF.

This clonotype has ten or more counts. The rearrangement joins TRBV2 to TRBJ2-3; tentatively, D is TRBD2 (5 bases). The CDR3 length is 16 residues. Trimming took 6 bases from V and 0 from J, leaving 16 bases between them. Looked up from germline, CDR1 is SNHLY and CDR2 is FYNNEI. The CDR3 region has the DNA TGTGCCAGCAGAGTACAGCGGTTGGGTAGCACAGATACGCAGTATTTT. Translating gives CASRVQRLGSTDTQYF.

This clonotype was seen a few times. This rearrangement joins TRBV6-5 to TRBJ1-5; D possibly corresponds to TRBD1 (5 bases). The CDR3 has 14 amino acids. Trimming cost V 6 bases and J 3 bases, with 12 bases left between them. Germline V gene sequence: CDR1 MNHEY, CDR2 SVGAGI. CDR3 nucleotides: TGTGCCAGCAGGCCCAGGGTATTCAATCAGCCCCAGCATTTT. It specifies CASRPRVFNQPQHF.

The table lists this clonotype with a few counts. The rearrangement joins TRBV4-3 to TRBJ2-5; D not certain. Trimming took off 2 bases at V and 4 bases at J, with 11 bases between the two ends. This CDR3 has 14 residues. The germline CDR1 and CDR2 sequences are LGHNA and YSLEER. The CDR3 spells CASSQRYGSETQYF. In DNA form, the CDR3 reads TGCGCCAGCAGCCAAAGATATGGGTCAGAGACCCAGTACTTC.

At least ten counts were recorded for this clonotype. V is TRBV7-8 and J is TRBJ1-5; D unclear. The CDR3 is 15 amino acids. Germline CDR1 and CDR2: SGHVS and FQNEAQ. V lost 0 bases to trimming and J lost 1 base, with 7 bases between them. CDR3 in amino acids: CASSLALLSNQPQHF. The DNA for the CDR3 is TGTGCCAGCAGCTTAGCTCTGTTGAGCAATCAGCCCCAGCATTTT.

V and J are TRBV6-2 or TRBV6-3 and TRBJ2-7; 9 nucleotides agree with TRBD2. The CDR3 is made up of 15 amino acids. V dropped 6 bases and J dropped 2; count of bases not matched to a gene: 8. The germline CDR1 and CDR2 sequences are MNHEY and SVGEGT. This chain's CDR3 is CASSPFAGGPYEQYF. The DNA for the CDR3 is TGTGCCAGCAGCCCCTTTGCGGGGGGGCCCTACGAGCAGTACTTC.

The rearrangement links TRBV5-4 to TRBJ1-2; the D is unclear. This CDR3 has 13 amino acids. The V gene lost 1 base and the J gene lost 8 bases, with 12 bases spanning the gap. Per the germline V gene, CDR1 is SGHNT and CDR2 is YYREEE (reference sequence). DNA for the CDR3: TGTGCCAGCAGCTTGTCGGCGGTGGTGGGCTACACCTTC. The encoded protein is CASSLSAVVGYTF.

In its sample, this clonotype was seen many times. The rearrangement uses TRBV10-3 and TRBJ2-5, with D possibly matching TRBD1 (6 bases). The CDR3 contains 16 residues. Germline V gene lookup returns CDR1 ENHRY and CDR2 SYGVKD. V lost 8 bases to trimming and J lost 1 base, with 20 bases between them. The CDR3: CAIGYSTGWFQETQYF. The CDR3 DNA reads TGTGCCATCGGTTATAGCACAGGGTGGTTCCAAGAGACCCAGTACTTC.

As for this clonotype: One junction end does not reproduce the germline sequence, and a read error may be involved. The genes are TRBV19 and TRBJ1-1, with no clear D. Germline V gene lookup returns CDR1 LNHDA and CDR2 SQIVND (reference sequence). The CDR3 runs to 14 residues. The CDR3 coding sequence is TGTGCCAATAGTATCCCAGGAGCGAACACTGAAGCTTTCTTT. Its protein is CANSIPGANTEAFF.

This clonotype was seen many times. The chain uses TRBV12-3 or TRBV12-4 and TRBJ2-1; possibly TRBD1 or TRBD2 for D (5 bases each). CDR3 size: 15 residues. V gave up 2 bases and J gave up 14 bases, with 22 bases separating them. The DNA of the CDR3 is TGTGCCAGCAGTTTAACGAGGGACGCTCCCCTCTGCAAGTTCTTC. This translates into CASSLTRDAPLCKFF.

This clonotype was counted at least ten times. The chain carries TRBV6-7 and TRBJ1-1; 8 nucleotides line up with TRBD1. TRBV6-7 counts as an open reading frame of uncertain function. The junction had 10 bases not matched to a gene; V was cut back by 1 base and J by 3 bases. The CDR3 length is 17 residues. CDR3 DNA sequence: TGTGCCAGCAGTTACTATCCACACGGCAGGGGGCACACTGAAGCTTTCTTT. It codes for CASSYYPHGRGHTEAFF.

J is TRBJ1-1 and V is TRBV6-1; the D gene is possibly TRBD1 (6 bases). Per germline, CDR1 MNHNS and CDR2 SASEGT. V was shortened by 0 bases and J by 5 bases, with 16 bases between the two germline ends. CDR3 size: 16 residues. This chain's CDR3 is CASSEASEGVGTEAFF. In DNA, the CDR3 is TGTGCCAGCAGTGAAGCGTCGGAGGGGGTTGGAACTGAAGCTTTCTTT.

This clonotype was seen a handful of times. The chain combines TRBV7-6 with TRBJ2-3; TRBD2 matches at 11 bases. Per germline, CDR1 SGHVS and CDR2 FNYEAQ. V was pared by 3 bases and J by 5 bases, with 10 bases of the junction left unmatched. The CDR3 extends over 17 amino acids. The CDR3, as DNA: TGTGCCAGCAGCTTCGTTAGCGGGGGGGCCGTCGAAGATACGCAGTATTTT. Its translation is CASSFVSGGAVEDTQYF.

This clonotype was seen ten or more times. The rearrangement links TRBV2 to TRBJ1-5; D is unresolved. CDR1 is SNHLY, CDR2 FYNNEI, per germline. V was shortened by 2 bases and J by 0 bases, with 11 bases between the two germline ends. The CDR3 is 16 residues long. The CDR3 region has the DNA TGTGCCAGCAGTGAAATAGGCTATGGTAGCAATCAGCCCCAGCATTTT. It translates to CASSEIGYGSNQPQHF.

This clonotype has a handful of counts. The chain joins TRBV7-9 to TRBJ2-7, with D uncertain. The CDR3 contains 12 residues. Germline loops: CDR1 SEHNR, CDR2 FQNEAQ (reference sequence). The CDR3 coding sequence is TGTGCCAGCAGCTTAGCCGGCGACACCCCCTTTGTC. Its translation: CASSLAGDTPFV.